Listed below are T cell receptor beta chains from one sample, sequenced in a study of T-cell memory formation after mild COVID-19. Using its own MiXCR run on the 5' RACE reads, TCRdb lists one record per CDR3 protein. Counted here are approximately 250,000 distinct CDR3 sequences, approximately 15% occurring once; the ten biggest clones make up less than 2.5%. Sequenced input: PBMCs or a T cell subset sorted from them (not recorded which). Source of these receptors: an adult woman who had mild COVID-19 (a few samples of this study predate the infection). Cell type and time point are not known. Each CDR3 is given with its conserved first and last residue. The D gene is left open where the match is weak. Expanded clones get a size class; other rows say once, few or many, or leave the size out.

V: TRBV7-2
J: TRBJ2-2
D: -
size: many
DNA: TGTGCCAGCAGCTTAGATCCAGGGTTGTATACCGGGGAGCTGTTTTTT
CDR3: CASSLDPGLYTGELFF

V: TRBV19
J: TRBJ1-6
D: -
size: few
DNA: TGTGCCAGTAGTCCAGCCGCGTGGGGGCTTTATTCACCCCTCCACTTT
CDR3: CASSPAAWGLYSPLHF

V: TRBV24-1
J: TRBJ1-2
D: -
size: -
DNA: TGTGCCACCAGTGATCAGAGGGGAATTAGTGGCTACACCTTC
CDR3: CATSDQRGISGYTF

V: TRBV27
J: TRBJ1-1
D: -
size: -
DNA: TGTGCCAGCAGTAAATACACGACGAAGAGGTCTGAAGCTTTCTTT
CDR3: CASSKYTTKRSEAFF

V: TRBV5-6
J: TRBJ1-5
D: TRBD1
size: -
DNA: TGTGCCAGCAGCTTGGGGACAGGGGATCAGCCCCAGCATTTT
CDR3: CASSLGTGDQPQHF

V: TRBV7-8
J: TRBJ2-6
D: -
size: few
DNA: TGTGCCAGCAGCTTAGCAGGGGCGTCCGTAACTGGGGCCAACGTCCTGACTTTC
CDR3: CASSLAGASVTGANVLTF

V: TRBV24-1
J: TRBJ2-2
D: -
size: few
DNA: TGTGCCACCAGTGATACCCGCCCAACCGGGGAGCTGTTTTTT
CDR3: CATSDTRPTGELFF

V: TRBV5-1
J: TRBJ2-1
D: TRBD2
size: few
DNA: TGCGCCAGCAGCTTGGGACTAGCGGGAGCTCTGGGCAATGAGCAGTTCTTC
CDR3: CASSLGLAGALGNEQFF

V: TRBV7-2
J: TRBJ1-1
D: -
size: few
DNA: TGTGCCAGCAGCTTAGTACGGGGGATGAACACTGAAGCTTTCTTT
CDR3: CASSLVRGMNTEAFF

V: TRBV6-5
J: TRBJ1-1
D: -
size: few
DNA: TGTGCCACCTCGGGACTGCGGGGCACTGAAGCTTTCTTT
CDR3: CATSGLRGTEAFF

V: TRBV9
J: TRBJ1-3
D: -
size: few
DNA: TGTGCCAGCAGGCGGGGGAGACGGACCTCTGGAAACACCATATATTTT
CDR3: CASRRGRRTSGNTIYF

V: TRBV25-1
J: TRBJ2-7
D: -
size: few
DNA: TGTGCCAGCAGAGAGAGAGCTGGCCCGGGCGAGCAGTACTTC
CDR3: CASRERAGPGEQYF

V: TRBV7-8
J: TRBJ2-1
D: TRBD2
size: -
DNA: TGTGCCAGCAGCGTAGCCCCTGGACTAGCGGGACTTCTACGGTCCTACAATGAGCAGTTCTTC
CDR3: CASSVAPGLAGLLRSYNEQFF

V: TRBV24-1
J: TRBJ2-2
D: -
size: few
DNA: TGTGCCACCAGTGAGTTGAGGTCGAACACCGGGGAGCTGTTTTTT
CDR3: CATSELRSNTGELFF

V: TRBV29-1
J: TRBJ1-4
D: -
size: -
DNA: TGCAGCGTTGAAGAACAGGTTCGAGCAACTAATGAAAAACTGTTTTTT
CDR3: CSVEEQVRATNEKLFF

V: TRBV12-3/TRBV12-4
J: TRBJ2-5
D: TRBD1
size: few
DNA: TGTGCCAGCAGGGGGACAGGGACAGAGACCCAGTACTTC
CDR3: CASRGTGTETQYF

V: TRBV4-1
J: TRBJ2-2
D: -
size: -
DNA: TGCGCCAGCAGCCAACTTACAGGGTTATATGGGGCGAACACCGGGGAGCTGTTTTTT
CDR3: CASSQLTGLYGANTGELFF

V: TRBV15
J: TRBJ1-2
D: -
size: few
DNA: TGTGCCACCAGCAGTGGATGGGGAGAGGCCGAGGGCTACACCTTC
CDR3: CATSSGWGEAEGYTF

V: TRBV5-5
J: TRBJ2-7
D: -
size: -
DNA: TGTGCCAGCAGCTGGACGGATTACGAGCAGTACTTC
CDR3: CASSWTDYEQYF

V: TRBV11-2
J: TRBJ2-7
D: -
size: many
DNA: TGTGCCAGCAGCTTAGGAGGGATCTACGAGCAGTACTTC
CDR3: CASSLGGIYEQYF

V: TRBV6-6
J: TRBJ1-2
D: TRBD1
size: -
DNA: TGTGCCAGCAGTGTCGGGACAGACTATGGCTACACCTTC
CDR3: CASSVGTDYGYTF

V: TRBV24-1
J: TRBJ2-7
D: -
size: -
DNA: TGTGCCACCAGTGATTTTGGGCTAGACTACGAGCAGTACTTC
CDR3: CATSDFGLDYEQYF

V: TRBV12-3/TRBV12-4
J: TRBJ1-3
D: TRBD1
size: -
DNA: TGTGCCAGCAGGGAGACAGGGTCGGGAAACACCATATATTTT
CDR3: CASRETGSGNTIYF

V: TRBV15
J: TRBJ2-7
D: -
size: -
DNA: TGTGCCACCAGCAGAGATCATATTACCTACGAGCAGTACTTC
CDR3: CATSRDHITYEQYF

V: TRBV7-2
J: TRBJ2-7
D: TRBD1
size: few
DNA: TGTGCCAGCAGCTTATCCTTTACAGGGGTTGAGCAGTACTTC
CDR3: CASSLSFTGVEQYF

V: TRBV4-1
J: TRBJ1-4
D: -
size: -
DNA: TGCGCCAGCAGCCAAGGGCCCGGGGACCATAATGAAAAACTGTTTTTT
CDR3: CASSQGPGDHNEKLFF

V: TRBV4-3
J: TRBJ1-1
D: -
size: few
DNA: TGCGCCAGCAGCCAAGTAATTGCACACACTGAAGCTTTCTTT
CDR3: CASSQVIAHTEAFF

V: TRBV5-1
J: TRBJ2-5
D: -
size: many
DNA: TGCGCCAGCAGCTTGGCCCTGTCCCAAGAGACCCAGTACTTC
CDR3: CASSLALSQETQYF

V: TRBV7-2
J: TRBJ1-1
D: TRBD1
size: few
DNA: TGTGCCAGCAGCTTTACAGGGGGCGCGTCTGAAGCTTTCTTT
CDR3: CASSFTGGASEAFF

V: TRBV20-1
J: TRBJ1-5
D: -
size: few
DNA: TGCAGTGCCGAAGGAGGGTTCAATCAGCCCCAGCATTTT
CDR3: CSAEGGFNQPQHF

V: TRBV18
J: TRBJ1-2
D: -
size: -
DNA: TGTGCCAGCTCACCGACGACAGAAACCTATGGCTACACCTTC
CDR3: CASSPTTETYGYTF

V: TRBV5-1
J: TRBJ1-2
D: -
size: -
DNA: TGCGCCAGCAGCTTGGGCTCCGGACCCCTGGGGGGGGATGGCTACACCTTC
CDR3: CASSLGSGPLGGDGYTF

V: TRBV12-3/TRBV12-4
J: TRBJ1-2
D: -
size: -
DNA: TGTGCCAGCAGTGCCCGATTGGCTGCTGGCTACACCTTC
CDR3: CASSARLAAGYTF

V: TRBV29-1
J: TRBJ2-5
D: -
size: -
DNA: TGCAGCGCCAGTCACGGGGGATTGGAGACCCAGTACTTC
CDR3: CSASHGGLETQYF

V: TRBV7-8
J: TRBJ2-3
D: TRBD2
size: many
DNA: TGTGCCAGCAGCTTAGGGACTAGTGCAGATACGCAGTATTTT
CDR3: CASSLGTSADTQYF

V: TRBV30
J: TRBJ2-2
D: -
size: -
DNA: TGTGCCTGGAGGGACACCTCGACCGGGGAGCTGTTTTTT
CDR3: CAWRDTSTGELFF

V: TRBV6-6
J: TRBJ2-1
D: -
size: -
DNA: TGTGCCAGCAGCCATTCTGGGAGCTCCTACAATGAGCAGTTCTTC
CDR3: CASSHSGSSYNEQFF

V: TRBV5-1
J: TRBJ2-5
D: TRBD2
size: many
DNA: TGCGCCACCGCCCTACTAGCGCCGAGGGAGACCCAGTACTTC
CDR3: CATALLAPRETQYF

V: TRBV19
J: TRBJ2-1
D: -
size: many
DNA: TGTGCCAGTAGCAACGGGAATTACAATGAGCAGTTCTTC
CDR3: CASSNGNYNEQFF

V: TRBV20-1
J: TRBJ1-4
D: -
size: few
DNA: TGCAGTGCTAAAAGTCCTCCCGAAAAACTGTTTTTT
CDR3: CSAKSPPEKLFF

V: TRBV10-3
J: TRBJ1-5
D: -
size: many
DNA: TGTGCCATCAGTGAGGGGACGCTCCGGCCCCAGCATTTT
CDR3: CAISEGTLRPQHF

V: TRBV20-1
J: TRBJ2-1
D: -
size: many
DNA: TGCAGTGCTAGAGTGGACGTCAATGAGCAGTTCTTC
CDR3: CSARVDVNEQFF